What follows are 22 T cell receptor beta chains derived from one specimen sequenced in a study of T cells in localized non-small cell lung cancer. Some clones are missing from TCRdb's copy, which holds only in-frame ones; the method was immunoSEQ multiplex PCR. This table has about 34,000 clones, 88% appearing once. The input for sequencing was peripheral blood, taken before any cancer treatment. Receptors were obtained from a woman aged 40-69 years with stage I lung adenocarcinoma.

The V and J genes are TRBV5-4 and TRBJ2-3; 12 bases align to TRBD2. The junction had 6 bases not matched to a gene; V was cut back by 3 bases and J by 4 bases. There are 16 residues in the CDR3. Germline CDR1 reads SGHNT; CDR2 reads YYREEE (reference sequence). This CDR3 reads CASSSLLAGGPDTQYF. The CDR3 region has the DNA TGTGCCAGCAGCTCCCTACTAGCGGGGGGTCCAGATACGCAGTATTTT. Using reference TRBV5-4 and TRBJ2-3 for the parts outside the CDR3, the full variable domain is ETGVTQSPTHLIKTRGQQVTLRCSSQSGHNTVSWYQQALGQGPQFIFQYYREEENGRGNFPPRFSGLQFPNYSSELNVNALELDDSALYLCASSSLLAGGPDTQYFGPGTRLTVL.

V usage is TRBV7-2 and J usage is TRBJ2-2; D not certain. Germline V gene sequence: CDR1 SGHTA, CDR2 FQGNSA. This CDR3 comprises 14 residues. The germline V and J ends were trimmed by 5 bases and 4 bases, with 11 bases remaining between them. CDR3 nucleotide sequence: TGTGCCAGCAGCCCCAAGGTTGTCACCGGGGAGCTGTTTTTT. This codes for CASSPKVVTGELFF.

In DNA, the CDR3 is TGTGCCAGCAGTGAGCGGGGGGGCCGGGAGACCCAGTACTTC. Its translation: CASSERGGRETQYF. This rearrangement joins TRBV6-1 to TRBJ2-5; TRBD2 matches 9 bases. The V gene end was trimmed by 3 bases and the J gene end by 5 bases; junction bases not matched to a gene: 4. The germline CDR1 and CDR2 sequences are MNHNS and SASEGT. The CDR3 is made up of 14 amino acids.

This chain links TRBV6-5 with TRBJ2-6; D remains ambiguous. This CDR3 is built from 15 residues. Between the trimmed V and J ends, which lost 10 bases and 1 base, there was a span of 14 bases. Germline-derived CDR1 and CDR2 are MNHEY and SVGAGI. CDR3 in amino acids: CATRNLVSGANVLTF. The CDR3, as DNA: TGTGCCACCAGAAATCTGGTGTCTGGGGCCAACGTCCTGACTTTC.

This clone was seen just once. The V and J genes are TRBV7-2 and TRBJ2-7; D is unresolved. The CDR3 spans 13 residues. The V end was cut by 4 bases, the J end by 3 bases, with 10 bases between. Germline-derived CDR1 and CDR2 are SGHTA and FQGNSA. The CDR3 DNA reads TGTGCCAGCAGCTCTCTCCCCAACTACGAGCAGTACTTC. Residues: CASSSLPNYEQYF.

The chain combines TRBV7-9 with TRBJ2-2, with 7 nucleotides matching TRBD1. This CDR3 comprises 17 residues. Trimming took 0 bases from V and 5 from J; bases not matched to a gene: 9. CDR1 is SEHNR, CDR2 FQNEAQ, per germline (reference sequence). The CDR3 loop is CASSLADRDSDTGELFF. DNA for the CDR3: TGTGCCAGCAGCTTAGCCGACAGGGATTCCGATACCGGGGAGCTGTTTTTT.

The chain carries TRBV30 and TRBJ1-2, with D possibly being TRBD1 (5 bases). Trimming pared 6 bases from V and 4 bases from J, leaving 15 bases between. The CDR3 runs to 13 residues. CDR1 GTSNPN and CDR2 SVGIG come from the germline V gene (reference sequence). The CDR3 loop is CACERDSSYGYTF. DNA for the CDR3: TGTGCCTGTGAAAGGGACTCTAGCTATGGCTACACCTTC. The full variable domain, rest sourced from reference TRBV30 and TRBJ1-2, is SQTIHQWPATLVQPVGSPLSLECTVEGTSNPNLYWYRQAAGRGLQLLFYSVGIGQISSEVPQNLSASRPQDRQFILSSKKLLLSDSGFYLCACERDSSYGYTFGSGTRLTVV.

The V gene is TRBV6-6, the J gene TRBJ2-3; D remains unclear. The length of the CDR3 is 12 residues. Trimming removed 8 bases from V and 4 bases from J, with 10 bases in between. Germline CDR1 is MNHNY and CDR2 is SVGAGI (reference sequence). The CDR3 sequence is CASAPGADTQYF. In DNA form, the CDR3 reads TGTGCCAGCGCCCCAGGAGCAGATACGCAGTATTTT.

This chain uses TRBV7-3 with TRBJ2-7, with D hard to call. Germline V gene lookup returns CDR1 SGHTA and CDR2 FQGTGA. This CDR3 contains 9 residues. V gave up 9 bases and J gave up 3 bases, with 3 bases separating them. Here the CDR3 DNA reads TGTGCCAGGTGCTACGAGCAGTACTTC. Translating it yields CARCYEQYF.

The chain has TRBV5-1 and TRBJ1-1; TRBD1 is a possible D gene (5 bases). Deletions cut 2 bases from V and 1 base from J, with 12 bases between. Germline lookup yields CDR1 SGHRS and CDR2 YFSETQ. The CDR3 runs 15 residues. CDR3: CASSLGTTRNTEAFF. Written as DNA, the CDR3 is TGCGCCAGCAGCTTAGGGACCACCCGGAACACTGAAGCTTTCTTT.

This clone was seen a single time. V and J are TRBV30 and TRBJ2-5, with 7 bases identical to TRBD2. Germline assignment: CDR1 GTSNPN and CDR2 SVGIG (reference sequence). The CDR3 extends over 13 amino acids. The V segment lost 6 bases and the J segment 2 bases; nucleotides outside the gene matches: 6. The CDR3 spells CACGREVQETQYF. Here the CDR3 DNA reads TGTGCCTGCGGCCGGGAGGTTCAAGAGACCCAGTACTTC.

The V call is TRBV6-5, the J call TRBJ1-1; no clear D. Germline CDR1 MNHEY, CDR2 SVGAGI. V shed 6 bases and J shed 3 bases, with 11 bases lying between them. The CDR3 totals 13 residues. The CDR3 bases are TGTGCCAGCAGCCCCCACATGGACACTGAAGCTTTCTTT. Its protein product is CASSPHMDTEAFF.

This chain uses TRBV4-1 with TRBJ2-1; D perhaps matches TRBD1 (5 bases). The CDR3 has 20 amino acids. The germline CDR1 and CDR2 sequences are MGHRA and YSYEKL. V lost 0 bases, J lost 0 bases, and 21 bases lay in between. The DNA of the CDR3 is TGCGCCAGCAGCCAAGAAGTTTACTCCAGGGCCCCGAGCTCCTACAATGAGCAGTTCTTC. Translated, it gives CASSQEVYSRAPSSYNEQFF.

V gene TRBV5-6 combines with J gene TRBJ2-7; 7 bases align to TRBD2. The CDR3 length is 13 residues. Germline loops: CDR1 SGHDT, CDR2 YYEEEE. V lost 6 bases and J lost 6; bases outside the gene matches: 9. The CDR3 DNA follows: TGTGCCAGCACCGAAACTTGGGGGGGCGAGCAGTACTTC. This encodes CASTETWGGEQYF.

V and J are TRBV10-1 and TRBJ2-1; TRBD2 matches at 7 bases. Trimming cost V 11 bases and J 7 bases; bases outside gene matches: 11. The germline V gene encodes CDR1 WNHNN and CDR2 SYGVQD (reference sequence). CDR3 length equals 13 residues. The CDR3 sequence: CAAPGGGWNEQFF. The DNA of the CDR3 is TGCGCCGCACCTGGGGGGGGGTGGAATGAGCAGTTCTTC.

This chain uses TRBV25-1 with TRBJ2-1; 8 bases line up with TRBD1. The CDR3 runs 15 residues. In germline, CDR1 is MGHDK, CDR2 SYGVNS. Trimming took 6 bases from V and 5 from J; bases not matched to a gene: 9. In DNA form, the CDR3 reads TGTGCCAGCAGGGATGGGACAGGACCGGACAATGAGCAGTTCTTC. This translates into CASRDGTGPDNEQFF.

The chain recombines TRBV27 with TRBJ2-3; TRBD2 matches at 10 bases. Germline V gene sequence: CDR1 MNHEY, CDR2 SMNVEV (reference sequence). V was pared by 6 bases and J by 4 bases, with 7 bases of the junction left unmatched. The CDR3 contains 15 residues. The CDR3 loop reads CASRPSGGPPDTQYF. The CDR3 nucleotides read TGTGCCAGCAGACCTAGCGGGGGTCCCCCAGATACGCAGTATTTT.

The V gene is TRBV6-6, the J gene TRBJ1-2; D remains ambiguous. Germline V lookup: CDR1 MNHNY, CDR2 SVGAGI (reference sequence). With 2 bases removed from V and 5 bases from J, the gap between germline ends came to 15 bases. The CDR3 is made up of 15 amino acids. The CDR3: CASSYQNPKRYGYTF. DNA of the CDR3: TGTGCCAGCAGTTACCAGAATCCCAAGAGATATGGCTACACCTTC.

The rearrangement joins TRBV7-3 to TRBJ1-1; no clear D gene. The CDR3 is 13 residues long. Germline values: CDR1 SGHTA, CDR2 FQGTGA. The germline V and J ends were trimmed by 5 bases and 9 bases, with 16 bases remaining between them. The CDR3 here is CASSLSGGKQAFF. The CDR3 DNA sequence: TGTGCCAGCAGCCTTAGTGGTGGTAAGCAAGCTTTCTTT.

The chain joins TRBV19 to TRBJ1-1, with D possibly matching TRBD1 (5 bases). The CDR3 extends over 16 amino acids. CDR1 LNHDA and CDR2 SQIVND come from the germline V gene (reference sequence). Deletions cut 3 bases from V and 0 bases from J, with 14 bases between. The CDR3 loop is CASSIRLGGMNTEAFF. In DNA, the CDR3 is TGTGCCAGTAGTATTAGGTTGGGGGGGATGAACACTGAAGCTTTCTTT.

The gene calls are TRBV19 and TRBJ1-1, with D possibly matching TRBD1 (6 bases). The CDR3 extends over 13 amino acids. The V gene's germline CDR1 is LNHDA and CDR2 SQIVND (reference sequence). V was trimmed by 7 bases and J by 5 bases, leaving 14 bases between them. CDR3 nucleotide sequence: TGTGCCAGTATCTTCAGGGGCAGGACTGAAGCTTTCTTT. Translation: CASIFRGRTEAFF. Combining the CDR3 with reference TRBV19 and TRBJ1-1 gives the whole variable domain DGGITQSPKYLFRKEGQNVTLSCEQNLNHDAMYWYRQDPGQGLRLIYYSQIVNDFQKGDIAEGYSVSREKKESFPLTVTSAQKNPTAFYLCASIFRGRTEAFFGQGTRLTVV.

The chain carries TRBV9 and TRBJ1-1; maybe TRBD1 (5 bases). The CDR3 sequence is 15 residues long. Germline V lookup: CDR1 SGDLS, CDR2 YYNGEE. V was pared by 3 bases and J by 4 bases, with 16 bases between. The CDR3 sequence is CASSAQGAGGTEAFF. The CDR3 DNA sequence: TGTGCCAGCAGCGCCCAGGGCGCCGGTGGCACTGAAGCTTTCTTT.